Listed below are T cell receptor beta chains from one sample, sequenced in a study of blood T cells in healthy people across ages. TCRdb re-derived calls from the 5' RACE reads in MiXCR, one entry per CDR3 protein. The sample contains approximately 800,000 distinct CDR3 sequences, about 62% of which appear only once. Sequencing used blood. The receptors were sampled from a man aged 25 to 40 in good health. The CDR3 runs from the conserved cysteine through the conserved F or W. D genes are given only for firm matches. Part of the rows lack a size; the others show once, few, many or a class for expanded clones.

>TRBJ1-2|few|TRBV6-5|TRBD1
CASSYSTGNGYTF
TGTGCCAGCAGTTACTCGACAGGGAATGGCTACACCTTC
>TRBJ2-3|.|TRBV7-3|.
CASSLTGPDTQYF
TGTGCCAGCAGCTTAACGGGCCCCGATACGCAGTATTTT
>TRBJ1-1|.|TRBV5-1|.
CASSWAQPLEAFF
TGCGCCAGCAGCTGGGCACAACCACTAGAAGCTTTCTTT
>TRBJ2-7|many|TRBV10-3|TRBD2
CAIREFGLAGKEQYF
TGTGCCATCAGGGAATTCGGACTAGCGGGGAAAGAGCAGTACTTC
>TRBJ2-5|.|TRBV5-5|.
CASSLRLIQETQYF
TGTGCCAGCAGCTTGCGACTTATCCAAGAGACCCAGTACTTC
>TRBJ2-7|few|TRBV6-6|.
CAAGVNEQYF
TGTGCCGCAGGGGTTAACGAGCAGTACTTC
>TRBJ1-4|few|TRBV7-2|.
CASSKGGPPNEKLFF
TGTGCCAGCAGCAAGGGGGGGCCGCCTAATGAAAAACTGTTTTTT
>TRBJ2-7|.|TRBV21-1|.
CANRGGYNEQYF
TGTGCCAACCGAGGGGGGTATAACGAGCAGTACTTC
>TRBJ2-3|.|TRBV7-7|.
CASSRSDIYTDTQYF
TGTGCCAGCAGTCGGAGTGATATCTACACAGATACGCAGTATTTT
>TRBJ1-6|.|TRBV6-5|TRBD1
CASSPQTGAYNSPLHF
TGTGCCAGCAGTCCCCAGACAGGGGCGTATAATTCACCCCTCCACTTT
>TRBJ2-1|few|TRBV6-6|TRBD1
CASSPRTGHEQFF
TGTGCCAGCAGTCCCCGGACAGGGCATGAGCAGTTCTTC
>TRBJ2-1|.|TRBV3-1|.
CASRSGSGTQSYNEQFF
TGTGCCAGCAGGTCCGGATCCGGGACACAGTCCTACAATGAGCAGTTCTTC
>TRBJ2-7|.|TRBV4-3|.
CASSQGVGGGTYEQYF
TGCGCCAGCAGCCAAGGGGTCGGGGGCGGTACCTACGAGCAGTACTTC
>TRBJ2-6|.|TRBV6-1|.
CASSEPGYGANVLTF
TGTGCCAGCAGTGAACCGGGTTACGGGGCCAACGTCCTGACTTTC
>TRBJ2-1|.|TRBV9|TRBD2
CASSRRILAGVHNEQFF
TGTGCCAGCAGCAGACGGATACTAGCGGGAGTGCACAATGAGCAGTTCTTC
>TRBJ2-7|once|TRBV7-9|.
CASTGAPGNYEQYF
TGTGCCAGCACCGGGGCCCCGGGCAACTACGAGCAGTACTTC
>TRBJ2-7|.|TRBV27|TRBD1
CASSTPTGVHEQYF
TGTGCCAGCAGTACCCCGACAGGGGTCCATGAGCAGTACTTC